Presented here are 23 T cell receptor beta chains from one specimen sequenced in a study of cytomegalovirus exposure and HLA in healthy donors. Sequencing was performed with immunoSEQ multiplex PCR; in TCRdb, only in-frame clones are kept and a portion is missing. Found here are roughly 45,000 clones, about 93% of them singletons; the top ten hold 7.8%. Material: PBMCs. Receptors originate from a woman aged 18-29 years in good health and CMV-seropositive.

The chain combines TRBV5-1 with TRBJ2-2; D is unresolved. The CDR3 covers 13 residues. CDR1 SGHRS and CDR2 YFSETQ come from the germline V gene. V was trimmed by 0 bases and J by 4 bases, leaving 4 bases between them. The CDR3 sequence is CASSLGSTGELFF. The CDR3 DNA reads TGCGCCAGCAGCTTGGGGAGCACCGGGGAGCTGTTTTTT.

This chain connects TRBV27 to TRBJ1-1, with D possibly matching TRBD1 (5 bases). CDR1 is MNHEY, CDR2 SMNVEV, per germline (reference sequence). The CDR3 extends over 14 amino acids. V lost 5 bases and J lost 0, with 10 bases in between. The DNA of the CDR3 is TGTGCCAGCAGTACAGGACGGATGAACACTGAAGCTTTCTTT. Encoded protein: CASSTGRMNTEAFF.

The chain carries TRBV15 and TRBJ1-1; D gene uncertain. The V gene lost 1 base and the J gene lost 2 bases, with 8 bases spanning the gap. Germline V gene lookup returns CDR1 LNHNV and CDR2 YYDKDF (reference sequence). This CDR3 is 14 amino acids long. CDR3 nucleotides: TGTGCCACCAGCAGAGGGTCACTAAACACTGAAGCTTTCTTT. Translated, it gives CATSRGSLNTEAFF. Using reference TRBV15 and TRBJ1-1 for the parts outside the CDR3, the full variable domain is DAMVIQNPRYQVTQFGKPVTLSCSQTLNHNVMYWYQQKSSQAPKLLFHYYDKDFNNEADTPDNFQSRRPNTSFCFLDIRSPGLGDTAMYLCATSRGSLNTEAFFGQGTRLTVV.

This chain uses TRBV30 with TRBJ1-4; possible D gene TRBD1, 6 bases. V was shortened by 1 base and J by 7 bases, with 19 bases between the two germline ends. The CDR3 runs 16 residues. CDR1 and CDR2 from the germline V gene are GTSNPN and SVGIG (reference sequence). CDR3 region: CAWSDTGGGVLEKLFF. The CDR3 DNA reads as TGTGCCTGGAGTGACACAGGCGGGGGCGTTCTTGAAAAACTGTTTTTT.

This clone was seen only once. The rearrangement joins TRBV11-2 to TRBJ2-5; no definite D call. The CDR3 is 13 residues long. The germline CDR1 and CDR2 sequences are SGHAT and FQNNGV. V lost 5 bases and J lost 5, with 12 bases in between. CDR3 DNA: TGTGCCAGCAGCCCCCGTCCGGTGGAGACCCAGTACTTC. Protein sequence: CASSPRPVETQYF.

The V gene is TRBV6-1, the J gene TRBJ2-7; maybe TRBD2 (6 bases). Germline loops: CDR1 MNHNS, CDR2 SASEGT. Trimming stripped 2 bases from V and 0 bases from J, with 11 bases between. The CDR3 sequence is 15 residues long. CDR3 nucleotides: TGTGCCAGCAGTGAACCGGGGGATCTCTCCTACGAGCAGTACTTC. Residues: CASSEPGDLSYEQYF.

In this sample, this clone turned up once. The chain employs TRBV5-1 and TRBJ2-7, with D possibly being TRBD2 (6 bases). CDR3 size: 13 residues. Germline V gene lookup returns CDR1 SGHRS and CDR2 YFSETQ. Trimming pared 2 bases from V and 7 bases from J, leaving 13 bases between. The CDR3 region has the DNA TGCGCCAGCAGCTTAGGCGGGGTGGGAGAGCAGTACTTC. Its translation is CASSLGGVGEQYF.

This chain joins TRBV30 and TRBJ2-1, with 7 bases matching TRBD2. Unmatched junction bases numbered 7, after V lost 0 bases and J lost 5 bases. The CDR3 runs 15 residues. Looked up from germline, CDR1 is GTSNPN and CDR2 is SVGIG (reference sequence). The DNA for the CDR3 is TGTGCCTGGAGTGTATGGCGGGAGAGAGACAATGAGCAGTTCTTC. Translating gives CAWSVWRERDNEQFF. Full variable domain (outside the CDR3, taken from reference TRBV30 and TRBJ2-1): SQTIHQWPATLVQPVGSPLSLECTVEGTSNPNLYWYRQAAGRGLQLLFYSVGIGQISSEVPQNLSASRPQDRQFILSSKKLLLSDSGFYLCAWSVWRERDNEQFFGPGTRLTVL.

The chain couples TRBV19 to TRBJ1-1; the match to TRBD1 covers 10 bases. CDR3 length equals 16 residues. Germline assignment: CDR1 LNHDA and CDR2 SQIVND (reference sequence). After removal of 5 bases from V and 5 bases from J, the junction contained 11 bases not matched to a gene. In DNA form, the CDR3 reads TGTGCCAGTAGTCTCCCCCCGACAGGGGGCGAGACTGAAGCTTTCTTT. Protein product: CASSLPPTGGETEAFF.

The rearrangement links TRBV7-3 to TRBJ2-1; a weak D match, TRBD1 (6 bases). The CDR3 spans 14 residues. V was cut by 0 bases and J by 6 bases, with 9 bases left in between. Germline V lookup: CDR1 SGHTA, CDR2 FQGTGA. The CDR3 DNA sequence: TGTGCCAGCAGCTTAACAGGGGGTATCAATGAGCAGTTCTTC. This codes for CASSLTGGINEQFF.

V is TRBV5-4 and J is TRBJ2-1; 8 bases are shared with TRBD2. Per germline, CDR1 SGHNT and CDR2 YYREEE (reference sequence). V lost 3 bases, J lost 4 bases, and 3 bases stayed unmatched. CDR3 size: 14 residues. The chain's CDR3 is CASSSLAEYNEQFF. DNA for the CDR3: TGTGCCAGCAGCTCACTAGCGGAATACAATGAGCAGTTCTTC.

The rearrangement joins TRBV11-3 to TRBJ1-4, with 7 bases that match TRBD1. The germline V gene encodes CDR1 SGHNT and CDR2 YENEEA. After removal of 4 bases from V and 8 bases from J, the junction contained 1 base not matched to a gene. This CDR3 region has 12 residues. CDR3 bases: TGTGCCAGCAGCTCGACAGGGGAAAAACTGTTTTTT. Encoded protein: CASSSTGEKLFF.

The chain employs TRBV7-3 and TRBJ2-1, with D possibly TRBD2 on 6 matching bases. CDR1 SGHTA and CDR2 FQGTGA come from the germline V gene. V lost 2 bases, J lost 5 bases, and 13 bases lay in between. This CDR3 has 15 residues. The CDR3 loop is CASSLGGFGDNEQFF. CDR3 nucleotide sequence: TGTGCCAGCAGCTTAGGGGGGTTCGGGGACAATGAGCAGTTCTTC.

J is TRBJ1-5 and V is TRBV19; D not resolved. CDR1 and CDR2 from the germline V gene are LNHDA and SQIVND (reference sequence). The germline V and J ends were trimmed by 5 bases and 3 bases, with 17 bases remaining between them. The CDR3 covers 16 residues. In DNA, the CDR3 is TGTGCCAGTAGTCGGTTAGGGAGTATATCCAATCAGCCCCAGCATTTT. Translation gives CASSRLGSISNQPQHF. Together with reference TRBV19 and TRBJ1-5, the CDR3 gives the full variable domain: DGGITQSPKYLFRKEGQNVTLSCEQNLNHDAMYWYRQDPGQGLRLIYYSQIVNDFQKGDIAEGYSVSREKKESFPLTVTSAQKNPTAFYLCASSRLGSISNQPQHFGDGTRLSIL.

This chain connects TRBV11-1 to TRBJ2-7; possibly TRBD1 for D (6 bases). Trimming removed 2 bases at V and 0 bases at J, with 11 bases between. The V gene's germline CDR1 is SGHAT and CDR2 FQDESV (reference sequence). CDR3 length: 15 residues. The CDR3 spells CASSLSQGPSYEQYF. The CDR3 DNA reads TGTGCCAGCAGCTTAAGCCAGGGGCCCTCCTACGAGCAGTACTTC.

This clone was detected once. The V gene is TRBV27, the J gene TRBJ2-3; 8 nucleotides align to TRBD2. The junction had 8 bases not matched to a gene; V was cut back by 1 base and J by 5 bases. Germline CDR1 MNHEY, CDR2 SMNVEV (reference sequence). The CDR3 contains 16 residues. The CDR3 bases are TGTGCCAGCAGTTTATATAGCGGGATTCGCCAAGATACGCAGTATTTT. This sequence encodes CASSLYSGIRQDTQYF.

This chain uses TRBV7-8 with TRBJ2-7; possible D gene TRBD2, 6 bases. The CDR3 runs to 14 residues. The V end was cut by 5 bases, the J end by 3 bases, with 14 bases between. CDR1 and CDR2 from the germline V gene are SGHVS and FQNEAQ. The DNA for the CDR3 is TGTGCCAGCAGCAATAGACTAGATCGCTACGAGCAGTACTTC. This encodes CASSNRLDRYEQYF.

This sequence joins TRBV30 and TRBJ1-6; tentative D call: TRBD1 (5 bases). Trimming cost V 5 bases and J 0 bases, with 20 bases left between them. CDR3 size: 18 residues. Germline CDR1 and CDR2: GTSNPN and SVGIG (reference sequence). The CDR3 DNA is TGTGCCTGGGCCCGCGGGACCGCTACTAGCTCCTATAATTCACCCCTCCACTTT. Its protein product is CAWARGTATSSYNSPLHF.

This sequence joins TRBV6-5 and TRBJ2-5; D gene unclear. CDR3 length: 14 amino acids. The V end was cut by 2 bases, the J end by 6 bases, with 13 bases between. Germline lookup yields CDR1 MNHEY and CDR2 SVGAGI. In DNA form, the CDR3 reads TGTGCCAGCAGTTACGACCTTGAGGTGAAGACCCAGTACTTC. Translation: CASSYDLEVKTQYF.

This chain links TRBV6-6 with TRBJ1-5, with D possibly being TRBD1 (6 bases). The V end lost 5 bases, the J end lost 4 bases, and 12 bases lay between the germline ends. Germline V gene sequence: CDR1 MNHNY, CDR2 SVGAGI (reference sequence). This CDR3 has 14 residues. CDR3 sequence: CASSKTGINQPQHF. In DNA, the CDR3 is TGTGCCAGCAGTAAAACAGGGATTAATCAGCCCCAGCATTTT.

This clone was observed once. The V gene is TRBV11-2, the J gene TRBJ2-3; D not certain. Germline-derived CDR1 and CDR2 are SGHAT and FQNNGV. The CDR3 has 12 amino acids. Trimming cost V 3 bases and J 4 bases, with 5 bases left between them. The CDR3 bases are TGTGCCAGCAGCTTGGGCGCAGATACGCAGTATTTT. As protein: CASSLGADTQYF.

V and J are TRBV7-6 and TRBJ2-1, with D possibly TRBD1 on 6 matching bases. The germline V gene has CDR1 SGHVS and CDR2 FNYEAQ. The V and J ends lost 3 bases and 4 bases respectively, with 13 bases between them. CDR3 length equals 15 residues. CDR3 bases: TGTGCCAGCAGCTTCACCGGGACAAAATACAATGAGCAGTTCTTC. Encoded protein: CASSFTGTKYNEQFF.

The chain recombines TRBV28 with TRBJ1-1; TRBD1 might be the D (5 bases). The V gene lost 5 bases and the J gene lost 4 bases, with 11 bases spanning the gap. The CDR3 runs to 13 residues. CDR1 and CDR2 (germline): MDHEN, SYDVKM. The CDR3 nucleotides read TGTGCCAGCAGTCTCCCAGGGCTCACTGAAGCTTTCTTT. Protein product: CASSLPGLTEAFF.